The clone carrying this TCR beta chain was recorded a few times. The V and J ends lost 0 bases and 3 bases respectively, with 11 bases between them. Germline V lookup: CDR1 SGHTA, CDR2 FQGNSA. The CDR3 sequence is 16 residues long. This entry comes from a study of blood T cell repertoires in COVID-19. TCRdb's table, derived via immunoSEQ multiplex PCR, lists solely in-frame clones and lacks some. This table has tens of thousands of clones, about 80% appearing once. The sequence derives from a man between 70 and 80 years old with active COVID-19. Material: peripheral blood. This chain uses TRBV7-2 with TRBJ1-4, with D possibly TRBD1 on 5 matching bases. CDR3 nucleotide sequence: TGTGCCAGCAGCTTAGCAGTGACAGAGCCTAATGAAAAACTGTTTTTT. Amino acid sequence: CASSLAVTEPNEKLFF.